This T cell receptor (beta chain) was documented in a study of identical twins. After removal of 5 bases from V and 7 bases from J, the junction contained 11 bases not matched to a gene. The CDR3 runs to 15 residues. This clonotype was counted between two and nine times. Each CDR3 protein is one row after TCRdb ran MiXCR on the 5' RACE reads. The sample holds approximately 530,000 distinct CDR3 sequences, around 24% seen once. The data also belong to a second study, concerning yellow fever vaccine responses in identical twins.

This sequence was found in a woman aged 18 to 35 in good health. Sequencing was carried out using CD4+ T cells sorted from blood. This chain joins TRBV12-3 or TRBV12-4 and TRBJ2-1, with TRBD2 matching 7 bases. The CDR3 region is CASSPGLVSGNEQFF. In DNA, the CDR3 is TGTGCCAGCAGTCCCGGACTAGTATCGGGAAATGAGCAGTTCTTC.